Below, 9 T cell receptor beta chains from the same sample are listed, as sequenced in a study of T cells after yellow fever vaccination. TCRdb re-analysed the 5' RACE reads in MiXCR, keeping a single row per CDR3 protein. The top ten hold over 13% of the sample, which has approximately 550,000 distinct CDR3 sequences, 13% seen once. This specimen consisted of PBMCs, obtained on the day of the yellow fever booster vaccination. These TCRs come from a man aged 25-45 years who received the YFV17D yellow fever vaccine.

This clonotype was counted only a few times. This chain connects TRBV9 to TRBJ2-4, with D possibly matching TRBD2 (5 bases). This CDR3 comprises 19 residues. CDR1 and CDR2 from the germline V gene are SGDLS and YYNGEE. The V gene lost 2 bases and the J gene lost 6 bases, with 27 bases spanning the gap. In DNA, the CDR3 is TGTGCCAGCAGCGTGGCTCGACTGGGAGAGCAATCCTTCTTAAACATTCAGTACTTC. It codes for CASSVARLGEQSFLNIQYF.

This clonotype has more than one count but fewer than ten. This CDR3 reads CASSFREGLGSQYF. The CDR3 DNA sequence: TGTGCCAGCAGTTTCAGGGAGGGCCTCGGGTCCCAGTACTTC. J is TRBJ2-5 and V is TRBV12-3 or TRBV12-4; 7 bases are a match to TRBD2. The length of the CDR3 is 14 residues. Trimming at V came to 3 bases and at J to 9 bases, leaving 10 bases not matched to a gene.

This clonotype was counted only a few times. The V call is TRBV7-9, the J call TRBJ2-1, with 11 nucleotides matching TRBD2. This CDR3 has 17 amino acids. Germline values: CDR1 SEHNR, CDR2 FQNEAQ (reference sequence). The junction had 11 bases not matched to a gene; V was cut back by 4 bases and J by 6 bases. This chain's CDR3 is CASSSTSGRVKVNEQFF. The CDR3 region has the DNA TGTGCCAGCAGCTCAACTAGCGGGAGAGTTAAGGTCAATGAGCAGTTCTTC.

This clonotype was picked up a small number of times. The gene calls are TRBV29-1 and TRBJ2-3, with 14 nucleotides matching TRBD2. CDR3 length equals 15 residues. Germline V CDR1 and CDR2: SQVTM, ANQGSEA. J lost 5 bases, V lost 7 bases, and 8 bases had no gene match. The CDR3 spells CSASGLAGEIDTQYF. The CDR3 nucleotides read TGCAGCGCGTCGGGACTAGCGGGAGAGATAGATACGCAGTATTTT.

Notes on this clonotype: One end of the junction varies from germline; a read error may be responsible. This chain links TRBV28 with TRBJ2-5; 10 nucleotides line up with TRBD1. CDR1 MDHEN and CDR2 SYDVKM come from the germline V gene. CDR3 length: 16 amino acids. CDR3 DNA: TGTGGCAGCAGTAGATCCGGGACAGGGGCAGGAGAGACCCAGTACTTC. Its protein product is CGSSRSGTGAGETQYF.

This clonotype was seen at least ten times. A junction boundary mismatches the germline segment, possibly from a read error. This chain connects TRBV7-9 to TRBJ2-1; D ambiguous. This CDR3 region has 12 residues. Germline V gene lookup returns CDR1 SEHNR and CDR2 FQNEAQ (reference sequence). The chain's CDR3 is CASSPPGIGWLF. The DNA for the CDR3 is TGTGCCAGCAGCCCACCCGGAATCGGGTGGCTCTTC.

In DNA form, the CDR3 reads TGTGCCAGCAGCATATATGCGGGACCGGGGCAGCCCCAGCATTTT. This codes for CASSIYAGPGQPQHF. The chain carries TRBV9 and TRBJ1-5; D possibly corresponds to TRBD1 (5 bases). V lost 4 bases and J 7 bases, leaving 18 bases between the germline ends. Germline V gene lookup returns CDR1 SGDLS and CDR2 YYNGEE. The CDR3 is 15 residues long.

This clonotype was seen only a few times. The chain has TRBV11-2 and TRBJ2-3; no clear D gene. This CDR3 contains 13 residues. V lost 7 bases and J lost 3, with 11 bases in between. CDR1 and CDR2 from the germline V gene are SGHAT and FQNNGV. The CDR3 loop reads CASTQGRTDTQYF. In DNA, the CDR3 is TGTGCCAGCACCCAAGGGCGAACAGATACGCAGTATTTT.

This rearrangement joins TRBV28 to TRBJ2-1; 8 bases agree with TRBD2. In germline, CDR1 is MDHEN, CDR2 SYDVKM. The CDR3 sequence is 12 residues long. CDR3 residues: CAIGRASNEQFF. CDR3 DNA sequence: TGTGCTATCGGGAGGGCTTCCAATGAGCAGTTCTTC.